Detailed here is one TCR gamma chain. Its antigen remains undetermined. The junction does not match germline at one end; this may be a read error. Including the terminal cysteine and phenylalanine, the CDR3 comprises 14 residues. The entry retains the CDR3 DNA only, 42 bases that are in frame from base 1. Sequences GITISATS (CDR1) and ISYDGTV (CDR2) are obtained from the germline V gene (reference sequence). This sample was included in a study of Vδ1+ human thymocytes (dated by TCRdb to 2016 to 2019). Turning to the overall study: The study characterised mRNA-level TRG and TRD CDR3 repertoires of highly purified Vdelta1+ thymocytes from young children as a data resource. Validation of the multiplex-based CDR3 amplicon strategy against 5'RACE-based CDR3 amplicon generation methods had been performed previously. Overall study results and their limits: The authors advised highly purified populations and single-cell validation, since unexpected Vdelta2 sequences could cause misinterpretation of bulk repertoire data. In contrast to oligoclonal peripheral blood repertoires, thymic TRG and TRD repertoires appeared to be highly polyclonal with Gaussian CDR3 length distributions. Although sort purity was high, about a fifth of thymic TRD sequences were Vdelta2 (with a few Vdelta3), in contrast to the peripheral blood Vdelta1+ controls. Donors did not cluster by age or sex, so the analyses were not stratified by age or sex. Numerous TRG clonotypes were shared among donors (up to about 7x10^3), while TRD repertoires were essentially private (a maximum of about 120 shared).

RNA was extracted with the RNeasy mini kit and reverse transcribed using Superscript III. Multiplex PCR was used to generate CDR3 amplicons, with pooled V-gene forward primers and a constant-region reverse primer carrying Illumina adaptor overhangs. After gel purification, the amplicons were indexed with Nextera index primers during about 8 additional PCR cycles and then purified using AMPure XP beads. Sequencing of libraries was performed on an Illumina MiSeq using paired-end 250 bp reads, dual indexing and a roughly 22% PhiX spike-in. Regarding the original processing steps: FastQC was used to check read quality, and ea-utils fastq-join was used to merge TRG read pairs. IMGT/HighV-QUEST was used to annotate sequences, retaining only productive sequences with an unambiguous V-gene assignment, and each clonotype was defined by an identical CDR3 sequence. Downstream analysis used VDJtools 1.1.1, tcR 2.2.3, Treemap and vegan Shannon diversity in R 3.4.4. TCRdb called clones from the public reads with CATT, and repeated DNA sequences were later combined into one row. The V and J calls were determined by TCRdb, not by the authors. For this sample there are tens of thousands of gamma-chain clones; around 20% appear just once. 1.5% to 2% of the sample is in the top ten clones.

Thymic samples were depleted of alphabeta T cells, then CD3+ TCRVdelta1+ TCRVdelta2- thymocytes were FACS-sorted. The purity of the sorted Vdelta1+ thymocytes was between 98% and 99.6%. Thymic specimens were obtained from fewer than ten paediatric patients, aged from roughly 5 days to 16 months, who were undergoing corrective cardiac surgery. Thymic tissue was dispersed and mononuclear cells isolated on a Histopaque-1077 density gradient. The staining antibodies were anti-TCRVdelta1 clone TS8.2, anti-TCRVdelta2 clone B6, anti-CD3 clone HIT3a and anti-TCRalphabeta clone IP26. Specimen: Vdelta1+ gamma-delta thymocytes from the thymus. In light of the paper, this sample's cell subset or site label describes: FACS-sorted CD3+ TCRalphabeta- TCRVdelta1+ TCRVdelta2- thymocytes. The rearranged chain carries TRGV9 and TRGJ1 or TRGJ2. This TCR was recovered from a boy less than two years old who had congenital heart surgery. For the CDR3, the sequence is CALCEVKDDYKKLF. Here is the DNA: TGTGCCTTGTGCGAGGTTAAGGATGATTATAAGAAACTCTTT.